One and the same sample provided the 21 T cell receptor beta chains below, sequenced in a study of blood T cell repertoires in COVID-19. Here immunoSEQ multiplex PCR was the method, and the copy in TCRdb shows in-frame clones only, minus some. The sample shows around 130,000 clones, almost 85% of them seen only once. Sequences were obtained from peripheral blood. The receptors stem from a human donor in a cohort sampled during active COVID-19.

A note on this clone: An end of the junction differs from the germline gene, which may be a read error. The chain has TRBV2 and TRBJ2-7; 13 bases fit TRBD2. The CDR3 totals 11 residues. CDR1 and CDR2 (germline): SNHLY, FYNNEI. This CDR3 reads CASSAGLAGAF. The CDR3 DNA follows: TGTGCCAGCAGCGCAGGACTAGCGGGGGCCTTC.

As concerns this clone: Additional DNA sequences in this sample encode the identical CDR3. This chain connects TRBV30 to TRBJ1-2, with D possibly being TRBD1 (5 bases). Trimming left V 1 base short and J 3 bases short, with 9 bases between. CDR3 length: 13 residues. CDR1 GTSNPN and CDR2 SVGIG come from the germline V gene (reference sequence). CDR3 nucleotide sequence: TGTGCCTGGAGTGGGGGGGGAGACTATGGCTACACCTTC. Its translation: CAWSGGGDYGYTF.

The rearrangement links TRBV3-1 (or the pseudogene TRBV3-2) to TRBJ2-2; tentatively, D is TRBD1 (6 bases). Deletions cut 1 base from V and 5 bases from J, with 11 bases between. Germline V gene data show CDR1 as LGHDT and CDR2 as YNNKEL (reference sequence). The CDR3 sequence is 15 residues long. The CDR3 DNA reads TGTGCCAGCAGCCAAGGGACAGTAAGAACCGGGGAGCTGTTTTTT. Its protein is CASSQGTVRTGELFF.

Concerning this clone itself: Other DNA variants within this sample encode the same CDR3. CDR3 sequence (DNA): TGTGCCAGCTCACCACCGGGGGGTCTTGGTGGCTACACCTTC. This translates into CASSPPGGLGGYTF. The rearrangement joins TRBV18 to TRBJ1-2; possible D gene TRBD1, 5 bases. V dropped 0 bases and J dropped 7 bases, with 12 bases sitting between them. CDR1 and CDR2 (germline): KGHSH, LQKENI. There are 14 residues in the CDR3.

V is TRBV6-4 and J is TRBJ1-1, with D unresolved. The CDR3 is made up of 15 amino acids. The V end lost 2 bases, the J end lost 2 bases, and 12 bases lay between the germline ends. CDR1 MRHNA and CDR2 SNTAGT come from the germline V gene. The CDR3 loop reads CASSDGPGFNTEAFF. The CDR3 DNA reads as TGTGCCAGCAGTGACGGCCCGGGTTTCAACACTGAAGCTTTCTTT.

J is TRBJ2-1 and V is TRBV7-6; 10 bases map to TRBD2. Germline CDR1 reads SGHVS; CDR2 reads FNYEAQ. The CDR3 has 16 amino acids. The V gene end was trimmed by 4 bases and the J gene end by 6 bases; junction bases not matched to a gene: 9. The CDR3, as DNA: TGTGCCAGCAGCTGGGAGCGGGGGGGAATTCCCAATGAGCAGTTCTTC. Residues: CASSWERGGIPNEQFF. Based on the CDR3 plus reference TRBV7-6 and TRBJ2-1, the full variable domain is GAGVSQSPRYKVTKRGQDVALRCDPISGHVSLYWYRQALGQGPEFLTYFNYEAQQDKSGLPNDRFSAERPEGSISTLTIQRTEQRDSAMYRCASSWERGGIPNEQFFGPGTRLTVL.

The CDR3 bases are TGTGCCAGCAGGCGGGACGCAGCCCTCCCAGAGACCCAGTACTTC. Its translation: CASRRDAALPETQYF. The rearrangement joins TRBV6-1 to TRBJ2-5; D perhaps matches TRBD2 (6 bases). The CDR3 length is 15 residues. The germline CDR1 and CDR2 sequences are MNHNS and SASEGT. Trimming pared 6 bases from V and 4 bases from J, leaving 18 bases between.

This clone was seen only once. The CDR3 DNA sequence: TGTGCCAGCAGCTTCACAGGGGGAGGCTACACCTTC. Translated: CASSFTGGGYTF. This chain joins TRBV11-2 and TRBJ1-2; 8 positions agree with TRBD1. The CDR3 contains 12 residues. CDR1 and CDR2 from the germline V gene are SGHAT and FQNNGV. V was pared by 3 bases and J by 8 bases, with 2 bases of the junction left unmatched.

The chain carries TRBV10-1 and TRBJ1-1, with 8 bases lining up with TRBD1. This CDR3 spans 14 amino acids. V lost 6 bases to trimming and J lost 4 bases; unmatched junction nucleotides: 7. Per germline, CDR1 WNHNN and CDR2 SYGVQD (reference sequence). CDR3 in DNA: TGCGCCAGCAGCCCAGACAGGGGTGGCACTGAAGCTTTCTTT. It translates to CASSPDRGGTEAFF.

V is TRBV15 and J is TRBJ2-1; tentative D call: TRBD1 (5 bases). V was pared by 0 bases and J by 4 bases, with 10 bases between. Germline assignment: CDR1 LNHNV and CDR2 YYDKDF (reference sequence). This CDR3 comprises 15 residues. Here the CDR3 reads CATSREGAQYNEQFF. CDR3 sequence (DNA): TGTGCCACCAGCAGAGAAGGGGCACAGTACAATGAGCAGTTCTTC.

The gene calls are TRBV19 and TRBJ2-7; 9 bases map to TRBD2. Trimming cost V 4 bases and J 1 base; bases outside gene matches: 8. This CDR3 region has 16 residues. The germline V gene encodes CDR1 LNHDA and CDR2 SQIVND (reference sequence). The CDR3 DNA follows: TGTGCCAGTAGTACGCGCGGGGGGGCGAGTTCCTACGAGCAGTACTTC. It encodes CASSTRGGASSYEQYF.

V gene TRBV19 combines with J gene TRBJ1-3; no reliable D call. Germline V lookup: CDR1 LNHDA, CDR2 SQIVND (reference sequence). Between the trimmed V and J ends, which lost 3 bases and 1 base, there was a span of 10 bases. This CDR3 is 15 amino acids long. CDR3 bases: TGTGCCAGTAGTATCCATCCGGGTTCTGGAAACACCATATATTTT. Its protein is CASSIHPGSGNTIYF.

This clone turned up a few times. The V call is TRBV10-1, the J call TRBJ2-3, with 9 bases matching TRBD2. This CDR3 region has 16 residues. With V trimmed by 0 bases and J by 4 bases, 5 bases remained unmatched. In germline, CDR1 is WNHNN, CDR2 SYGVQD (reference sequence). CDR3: CASSESASGGSDTQYF. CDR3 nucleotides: TGCGCCAGCAGTGAGTCGGCCAGCGGGGGGTCAGATACGCAGTATTTT.

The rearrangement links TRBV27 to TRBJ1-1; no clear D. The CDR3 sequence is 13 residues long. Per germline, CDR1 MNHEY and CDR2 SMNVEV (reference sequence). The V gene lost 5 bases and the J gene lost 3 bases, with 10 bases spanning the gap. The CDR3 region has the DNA TGTGCCAGCAGTATGAACCCGGACACTGAAGCTTTCTTT. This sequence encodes CASSMNPDTEAFF.

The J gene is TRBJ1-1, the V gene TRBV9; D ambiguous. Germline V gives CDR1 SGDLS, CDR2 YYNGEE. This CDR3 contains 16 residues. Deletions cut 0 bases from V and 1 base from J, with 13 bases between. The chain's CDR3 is CASSVGPPRGNTEAFF. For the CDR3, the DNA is TGTGCCAGCAGCGTAGGACCGCCGCGGGGGAACACTGAAGCTTTCTTT.

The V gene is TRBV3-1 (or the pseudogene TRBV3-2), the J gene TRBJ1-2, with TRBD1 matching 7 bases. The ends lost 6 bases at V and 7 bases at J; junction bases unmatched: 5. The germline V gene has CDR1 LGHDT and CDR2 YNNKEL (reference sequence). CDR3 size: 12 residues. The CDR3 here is CASSHRGAGYTF. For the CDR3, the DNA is TGTGCCAGCAGTCACAGGGGCGCTGGCTACACCTTC.

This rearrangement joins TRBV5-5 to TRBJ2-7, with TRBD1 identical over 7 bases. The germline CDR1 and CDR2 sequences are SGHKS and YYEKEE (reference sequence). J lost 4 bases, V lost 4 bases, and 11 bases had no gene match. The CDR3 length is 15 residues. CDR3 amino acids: CASSATTGTSYEQYF. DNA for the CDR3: TGTGCCAGCAGCGCTACGACAGGGACCTCTTACGAGCAGTACTTC. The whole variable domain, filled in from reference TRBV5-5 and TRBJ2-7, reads DAGVTQSPTHLIKTRGQQVTLRCSPISGHKSVSWYQQVLGQGPQFIFQYYEKEERGRGNFPDRFSARQFPNYSSELNVNALLLGDSALYLCASSATTGTSYEQYFGPGTRLTVT.

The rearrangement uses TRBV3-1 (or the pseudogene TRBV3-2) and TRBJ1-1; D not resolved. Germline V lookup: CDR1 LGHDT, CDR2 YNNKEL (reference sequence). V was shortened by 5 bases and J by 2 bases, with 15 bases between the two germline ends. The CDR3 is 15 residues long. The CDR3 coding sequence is TGTGCCAGCAGCGAAGTAGCGGGTAAAAACACTGAAGCTTTCTTT. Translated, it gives CASSEVAGKNTEAFF.

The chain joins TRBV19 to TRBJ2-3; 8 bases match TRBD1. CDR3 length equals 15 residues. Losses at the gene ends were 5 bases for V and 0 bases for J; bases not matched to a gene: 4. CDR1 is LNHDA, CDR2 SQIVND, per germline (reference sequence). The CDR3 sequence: CASSPWTGSTDTQYF. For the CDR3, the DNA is TGTGCCAGTAGTCCATGGACAGGGAGCACAGATACGCAGTATTTT.

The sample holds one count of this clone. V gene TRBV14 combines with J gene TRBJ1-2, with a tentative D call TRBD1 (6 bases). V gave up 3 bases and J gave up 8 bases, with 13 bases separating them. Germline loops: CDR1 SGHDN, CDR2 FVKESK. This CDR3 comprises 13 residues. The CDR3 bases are TGTGCCAGCAGCCATGCGGGGGCGGGAGGCTACACCTTC. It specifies CASSHAGAGGYTF.

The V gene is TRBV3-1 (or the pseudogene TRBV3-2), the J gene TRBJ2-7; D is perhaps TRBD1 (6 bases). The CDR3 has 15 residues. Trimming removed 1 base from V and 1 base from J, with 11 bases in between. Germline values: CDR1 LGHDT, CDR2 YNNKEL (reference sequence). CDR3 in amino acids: CASSQVFGTSYEQYF. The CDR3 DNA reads TGTGCCAGCAGCCAAGTTTTCGGGACATCCTACGAGCAGTACTTC.